This T cell receptor (beta chain) was recovered during a study of Ad26.COV2.S vaccination and SARS-CoV-2 variants. Here immunoSEQ multiplex PCR was the method, and the copy in TCRdb shows in-frame clones only, minus some. Of about 390,000 clones detected, 88% appear once; the ten largest clones hold 3.5%. Treatment of the sample: around 19 received Ad26.COV2.S at low or high dose, single or two shots; five or six received placebo; per-sample allocation not given. The investigators took samples on day 63 after the first vaccine or placebo injection. This specimen was peripheral blood, taken in a trial of Ad26.COV2.S vaccine versus placebo. This TCR was recovered from a person aged 18-60 years who received the Ad26.COV2.S COVID-19 vaccine or a placebo.

For the CDR3, the DNA is TGCAGCGTTGAAGTCTTGGGGGATGGAGAGACCCAGTACTTC. Translation: CSVEVLGDGETQYF. The V call is TRBV29-1, the J call TRBJ2-5; D may be TRBD1 or TRBD2 (5 bases each). V lost 1 base and J lost 4, with 13 bases in between. The germline V gene has CDR1 SQVTM and CDR2 ANQGSEA. The CDR3 spans 14 residues.